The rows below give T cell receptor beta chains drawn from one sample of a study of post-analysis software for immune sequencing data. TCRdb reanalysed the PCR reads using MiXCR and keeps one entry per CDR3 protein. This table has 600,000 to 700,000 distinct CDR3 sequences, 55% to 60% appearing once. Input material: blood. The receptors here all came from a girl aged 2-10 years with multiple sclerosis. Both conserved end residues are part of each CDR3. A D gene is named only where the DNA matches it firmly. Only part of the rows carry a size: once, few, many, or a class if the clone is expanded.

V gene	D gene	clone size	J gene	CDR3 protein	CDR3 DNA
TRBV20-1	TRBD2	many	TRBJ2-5	CSARSTSVQETQYF	TGCAGTGCTAGGTCCACTAGCGTCCAAGAGACCCAGTACTTC
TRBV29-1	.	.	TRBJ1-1	CSAYSGLDTEAFF	TGCAGCGCCTACAGTGGGCTAGACACTGAAGCTTTCTTT
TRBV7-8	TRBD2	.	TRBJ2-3	CASSFRTSGGALGTDTQYF	TGTGCCAGCAGCTTCAGGACTAGCGGGGGGGCGTTGGGCACAGATACGCAGTATTTT
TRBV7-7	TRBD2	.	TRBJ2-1	CASSLAGGVHEQFF	TGTGCTAGCAGCTTAGCGGGAGGGGTTCATGAGCAGTTCTTC
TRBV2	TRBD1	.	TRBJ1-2	CASSPRQGLGGYTF	TGTGCCAGCAGTCCCCGACAGGGATTGGGTGGCTACACCTTC
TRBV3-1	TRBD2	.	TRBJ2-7	CASSQGAGGSYEQYF	TGTGCCAGCAGCCAAGGGGCGGGAGGTTCCTACGAGCAGTACTTC
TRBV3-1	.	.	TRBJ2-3	CASSQLHNQEGTQYF	TGTGCCAGCAGCCAACTTCATAATCAGGAAGGTACGCAGTATTTT
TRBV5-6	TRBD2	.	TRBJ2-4	CASSLGASGAVYF	TGTGCCAGCAGCTTGGGAGCTAGCGGGGCTGTGTACTTC
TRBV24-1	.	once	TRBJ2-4	CATSDGPSGGKNIQYF	TGTGCCACCAGCGACGGGCCCTCCGGGGGAAAAAACATTCAGTACTTC
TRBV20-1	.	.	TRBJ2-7	CSAREPGYYEQYF	TGCAGTGCTAGAGAACCGGGCTACTACGAGCAGTACTTC
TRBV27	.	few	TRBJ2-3	CASSPIGFSSTDTQYF	TGTGCCAGCAGCCCTATTGGGTTTTCTAGCACAGATACGCAGTATTTT
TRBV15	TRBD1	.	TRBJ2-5	CATSRDGGTGKTQYF	TGTGCCACCAGCAGAGACGGGGGGACAGGGAAGACCCAGTACTTC
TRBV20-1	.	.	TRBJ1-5	CSAANNSGNQPQHF	TGCAGTGCCGCAAACAACAGTGGCAATCAGCCCCAGCATTTT
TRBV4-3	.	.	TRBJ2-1	CASSQDSAESYNEQFF	TGCGCCAGCAGCCAAGATTCGGCAGAATCCTACAATGAGCAGTTCTTC
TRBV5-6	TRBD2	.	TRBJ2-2	CASSPPGLLNTGELFF	TGTGCCAGCAGTCCTCCGGGACTACTCAACACCGGGGAGCTGTTTTTT
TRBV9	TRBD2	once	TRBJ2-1	CASSAGLAGVWHEQFF	TGTGCCAGCAGCGCCGGCCTTGCGGGAGTTTGGCATGAGCAGTTCTTC
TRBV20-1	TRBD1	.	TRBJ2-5	CSARDQGAWETQYF	TGCAGTGCTAGAGATCAGGGGGCATGGGAGACCCAGTACTTC
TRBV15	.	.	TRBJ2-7	CATSSGLLYEQYF	TGTGCCACCAGCAGTGGACTCCTCTACGAGCAGTACTTC
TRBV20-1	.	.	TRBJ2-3	CSARAPEPDTQYF	TGCAGTGCTAGGGCACCAGAACCAGATACGCAGTATTTT
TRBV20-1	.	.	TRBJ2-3	CSASSLTRRADTQYF	TGCAGTGCTAGTTCACTAACCCGTCGGGCAGATACGCAGTATTTT
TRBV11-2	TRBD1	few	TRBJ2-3	CASERTGGSSDTQYF	TGTGCCAGCGAACGGACAGGGGGGTCTTCAGATACGCAGTATTTT
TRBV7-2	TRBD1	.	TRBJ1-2	CASSFPRGLYGYTF	TGTGCCAGCAGCTTCCCCAGGGGGCTCTATGGCTACACCTTC
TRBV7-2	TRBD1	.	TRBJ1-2	CASSLVRGQGYGYTF	TGTGCCAGCAGCTTAGTCAGGGGGCAGGGATATGGCTACACCTTC
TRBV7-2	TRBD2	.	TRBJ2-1	CASSLEGPGTSGYNEQFF	TGTGCCAGCAGCTTAGAAGGGCCAGGGACTAGCGGTTACAATGAGCAGTTCTTC